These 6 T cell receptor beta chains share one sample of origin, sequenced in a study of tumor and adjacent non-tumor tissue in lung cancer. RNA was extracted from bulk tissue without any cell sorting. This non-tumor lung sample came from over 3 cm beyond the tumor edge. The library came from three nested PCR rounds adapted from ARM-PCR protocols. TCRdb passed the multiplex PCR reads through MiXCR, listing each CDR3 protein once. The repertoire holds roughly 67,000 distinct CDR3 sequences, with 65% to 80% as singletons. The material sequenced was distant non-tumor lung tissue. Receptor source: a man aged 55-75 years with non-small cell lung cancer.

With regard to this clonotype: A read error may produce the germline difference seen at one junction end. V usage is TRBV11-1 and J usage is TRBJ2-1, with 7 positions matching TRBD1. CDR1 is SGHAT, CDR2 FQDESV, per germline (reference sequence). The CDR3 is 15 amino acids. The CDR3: CVSSMIQGDLDEQFF. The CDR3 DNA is TGTGTCAGCAGTATGATTCAGGGGGACCTGGATGAGCAGTTCTTC.

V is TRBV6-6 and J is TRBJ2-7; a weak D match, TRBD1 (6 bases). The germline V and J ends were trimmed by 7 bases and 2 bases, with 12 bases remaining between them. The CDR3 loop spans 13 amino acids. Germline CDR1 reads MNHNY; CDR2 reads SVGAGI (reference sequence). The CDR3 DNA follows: TGTGCCAGCAACCGCACAGGGACCTACGAGCAGTACTTC. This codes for CASNRTGTYEQYF.

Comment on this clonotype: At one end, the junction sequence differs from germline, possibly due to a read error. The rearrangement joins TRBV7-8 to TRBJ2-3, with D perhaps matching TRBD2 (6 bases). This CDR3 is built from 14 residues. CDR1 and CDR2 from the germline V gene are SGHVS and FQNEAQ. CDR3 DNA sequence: TGTGCCAGCAAGGCGGGACTGAGCACAGATACACAGAATTTT. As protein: CASKAGLSTDTQNF.

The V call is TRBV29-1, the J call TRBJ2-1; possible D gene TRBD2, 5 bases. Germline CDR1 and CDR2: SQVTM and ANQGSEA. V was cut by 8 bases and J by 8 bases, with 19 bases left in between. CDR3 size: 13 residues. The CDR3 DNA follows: TGCAGCACACCCGGGATGTTGGGTGATGAGCAGTTCTTC. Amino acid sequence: CSTPGMLGDEQFF.

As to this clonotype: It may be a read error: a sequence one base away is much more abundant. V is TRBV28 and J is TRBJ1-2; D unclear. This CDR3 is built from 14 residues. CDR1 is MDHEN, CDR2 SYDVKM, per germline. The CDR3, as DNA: TGTGCCAACAGTGAGAGGACGGTTAACTATGGCTACACCTTC. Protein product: CANSERTVNYGYTF.

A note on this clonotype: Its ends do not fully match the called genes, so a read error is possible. The CDR3 loop reads CASSYDICGSFPPERFF. The CDR3 DNA is TGTGCCAGCAGTTACGATATATGCGGGAGTTTCCCCCCTGAGCGGTTCTTC. The chain recombines TRBV6-2 or TRBV6-3 with TRBJ2-1; TRBD2 aligns across 7 bases. Germline values: CDR1 MNHEY, CDR2 SVGEGT. The CDR3 totals 17 residues.